This T cell receptor (beta chain) came from a study of shared clonotypes between healthy human individuals (dated by TCRdb to the early 2020s). A note on the overall study: A few men and a couple of women, aged 18 to 49 years, made up the cohort. To increase sequencing depth and limit assay-specific biases, different laboratories used diverse techniques to prepare libraries and sequence TCR repertoires. For each donor, CD4 naive and CD4 memory were each run on three plates, CD8 naive on two plates, and CD8 memory on one plate. Leukapheresis yielded between about 0.94 and 9 billion PBMCs per donor. Blood TCR repertoires of five healthy adults were deeply sequenced to estimate repertoire size and the extent of clonotype sharing between individuals. What the research found in general, with its limitations: Higher generation probabilities were observed for clonotypes shared by all four sorted-subset donors than for non-shared clonotypes. Incomplete sequencing was indicated by rarefaction of sorted-subset datasets, despite the large sequencing depth. Naive subsets generally had larger estimated clonotype richness than memory subsets did. Sampling was restricted to blood, and TCR repertoires in tissue are likely to differ from TCR repertoires in blood. The genetic and exposure-history diversity represented was limited by the small number of donors. Pairwise subsampling indicated that sequencing depth was expected to affect the degree of clonotype sharing among donors. Sharing across four donors was observed for about 5% of naive CD4, over 3% of naive CD8, around 2.5% of memory CD4, and roughly 0.43% of memory CD8 clonotypes.

The V end loses 1 base and the J end loses 8 bases, and a stretch of 17 bases separates them. CDR1 and CDR2 are read off the germline V gene as KGHSH and LQKENI. The CDR3 contains 16 residues, cysteine and phenylalanine counted. Here the CDR3 DNA is all that survives: 48 bases in frame from base 1. In the case of this clone: The antigen it binds to is not known. Qualities for individual bases were not recorded, and no much larger clone is one base off.

TCR CDR3 regions were amplified from genomic DNA by multiplex PCR using the deep immunoSEQ assay. Extracted genomic DNA from each cell subset was spread evenly across all wells of several immunoSEQ 96-well plates, with each plate serving as a replicate. For sorted subsets, roughly 200 ng of genomic DNA, equivalent to around 29,000 T cell genomes, went into each replicate PCR. Purified libraries were quantified with a Qubit 3.0 fluorometer, sized on a Bioanalyzer 2100, and re-quantified with the KAPA Library Quantification kit. Every immunoSEQ 96-well plate was sequenced on a dedicated single-read 150-cycle Illumina NextSeq 550 flow cell. The original methods were these. Because only junctional sequences without quality scores were contained in the immunoSEQ output, filtering matching that applied to full-length reads could not be performed. To assign V/J genes and CDR3, sequences were annotated using PyIR, a Python wrapper for IgBLAST v1.9, with IMGT germline references. Reads were filtered out if the reads had weak V/J assignments (E-value above 1e-6), no CDR3, stop codons, out-of-frame junctions, or ambiguous translated residues. V3J clonotypes were defined by identical inferred V gene, J gene, and CDR3 amino acid sequence. Percentage overlap between repertoires was computed as shared unique clonotypes divided by the size of the smaller repertoire. RTK rarefaction, the Chao1 estimator, and Recon v2.1 estimates of unobserved clonotypes were used to assess repertoire richness. Generation probabilities for all TCRbeta clonotypes obtained by the gDNA method from several donors were computed using OLGA. Imported from immuneACCESS, the table was reduced by TCRdb to in-frame sequences with V and J called. These copies leave out some clones; in studies compared against another copy, an unresolved V gene accounts for under half, and the cause of the remainder is not known. V and J calls and clone size are those listed in that table; D and trimming were worked out from the DNA. The sample has about 1.5 million clones on record, around 98% of them singletons. The ten largest clones represent about 0.45% of the sample.

Healthy HIV-negative adults with no recently reported acute infections or vaccinations were included as donors. Every donor was a Caucasian adult living in Nashville, Tennessee, USA. Magnetic negative selection was used to enrich CD4+ T cells, after which naive cells were positively selected on CD45RA and the negative fraction became the memory subset. Blood was collected by leukapheresis, and PBMCs were isolated by Ficoll-Histopaque density gradient centrifugation and then cryopreserved in liquid nitrogen vapor phase. Analytical flow cytometry was used to check the purity and quantity of each magnetically sorted T cell population. Each sorted fraction had its genomic DNA isolated and then quantified by UV absorbance on a Nanodrop 2000c.

Source material: naive CD4+ T cells sorted from blood. The sample's cell subset or site label, decoded: CD45RA+ positively selected. The sequence derives from a young man in good health. In this chain, TRBV18 is recombined with TRBJ1-4; the D gene cannot be named for sure. The CDR3 region has the sequence CASSPRPAENPEKLFF. The DNA reads TGTGCCAGCTCACCACGACCTGCAGAGAATCCAGAAAAACTGTTTTTT. The full variable domain, with segments outside the CDR3 supplied by the reference TRBV18 and TRBJ1-4 proteins, appears as NAGVMQNPRHLVRRRGQEARLRCSPMKGHSHVYWYRQLPEEGLKFMVYLQKENIIDESGMPKERFSAEFPKEGPSILRIQQVVRGDSAAYFCASSPRPAENPEKLFFGSGTQLSVL.